The rows below give T cell receptor beta chains drawn from one sample of a study of cytomegalovirus exposure and HLA in healthy donors. This table comes from immunoSEQ multiplex PCR, and its TCRdb copy is limited to in-frame clones, with some not included. Counted here are about 220,000 clones, just over 85% occurring once; the ten biggest clones make up around 3%. Sequencing was carried out using PBMCs. The origin of the receptors is a woman between 18 and 29 years old in good health and CMV-seronegative. Each CDR3 is given with its conserved first and last residue. A D gene is named only where the DNA matches it firmly. Rows give clone size only sometimes, using once, few, many, or a class for an expanded clone.

J gene,CDR3 length,clone size,V gene,D gene,CDR3 DNA,CDR3 protein
TRBJ2-2,15,few,TRBV5-4,TRBD2,TGTGCCAGCAGCTTGGGACTAGCGGGACCCGGGGAGCTGTTTTTT,CASSLGLAGPGELFF
TRBJ2-3,13,NA,TRBV29-1,NA,TGCAGCGTTGAACTATCCGTCACAGATACGCAGTATTTT,CSVELSVTDTQYF
TRBJ2-5,16,NA,TRBV14,TRBD1,TGTGCCAGCAGCCAGGGAGACAGGGGGCTCTTAGAGACCCAGTACTTC,CASSQGDRGLLETQYF
TRBJ2-1,16,NA,TRBV6-6,TRBD2,TGTGCCAGCAGTTACTCCCTAGCGGGAGTCTTCCATGAGCAGTTCTTC,CASSYSLAGVFHEQFF
TRBJ1-1,15,NA,TRBV7-6,TRBD1,TGTGCCAGCAGCTCGACAGGGGGCCCGGGAACTGAAGCTTTCTTT,CASSSTGGPGTEAFF
TRBJ1-5,14,NA,TRBV30,NA,TGTGCCTGGAAGGTTCAGGGCCAGAATCAGCCCCAGCATTTT,CAWKVQGQNQPQHF
TRBJ2-3,16,once,TRBV11-2,NA,TGTGCCAGCAGCTTAGGAGCGGGCCGACCCCGGGATACGCAGTATTTT,CASSLGAGRPRDTQYF
TRBJ2-4,14,NA,TRBV28,TRBD2,TGTGCCAGCAGTGTACTAGCGGGAGAGGACATTCAGTACTTC,CASSVLAGEDIQYF
TRBJ2-1,15,NA,TRBV4-1,TRBD2,TGCGCCAGCAGCCCGGGACTAGCGGAGTACAATGAGCAGTTCTTC,CASSPGLAEYNEQFF
TRBJ2-3,16,NA,TRBV10-3,TRBD2,TGTGCCATCAGTGAGGGGACTAGCAGGTTGACAGATACGCAGTATTTT,CAISEGTSRLTDTQYF
TRBJ1-2,13,NA,TRBV2,NA,TGTGCCAGCCGGGACACCCGTAACTATGGCTACACCTTC,CASRDTRNYGYTF
TRBJ2-1,17,NA,TRBV13,TRBD2,TGTGCCAGCAGCTTAGTTTCCGGACTAGCGGGAGCCAATGAGCAGTTCTTC,CASSLVSGLAGANEQFF
TRBJ2-7,19,NA,TRBV28,NA,TGTGCCAGCAGTTCGAGGTTAGCGAGAAGCCAAGCAGAAAAATACGAGCAGTACTTC,CASSSRLARSQAEKYEQYF
TRBJ2-7,12,once,TRBV29-1,TRBD1,TGCAGCGGGGGACAGGGGGCTGGTGAGCAGTACTTC,CSGGQGAGEQYF
TRBJ2-7,15,NA,TRBV7-9,NA,TGTGCCAGCAGCTCAGACAGGCGCAGCTCCTACGAGCAGTACTTC,CASSSDRRSSYEQYF
TRBJ2-1,14,NA,TRBV2,TRBD1,TGTGCCAGCAGTGGGGCTCAGGGGGTCGATGAGCAGTTCTTC,CASSGAQGVDEQFF
TRBJ2-7,14,NA,TRBV27,NA,TGTGCCAGCAGTTATCGGGGTTCTACCTACGAGCAGTACTTC,CASSYRGSTYEQYF
TRBJ2-3,14,NA,TRBV4-2,NA,TGTGCCAGCAGCCAAGACGGGATTACAGATACGCAGTATTTT,CASSQDGITDTQYF
TRBJ2-1,17,NA,TRBV18,TRBD2,TGTGCCAGCTCACCACGCCTGGGACTAGAAACCGCCAATGAGCAGTTCTTC,CASSPRLGLETANEQFF
TRBJ2-1,13,NA,TRBV29-1,NA,TGCAGCGTTGTTCCAGGGTTCTACAATGAGCAGTTCTTC,CSVVPGFYNEQFF